Presented here are 5 T cell receptor beta chains from one specimen sequenced in a study of CD8 T cells in ankylosing spondylitis. Using its own MiXCR run on the 5' RACE reads, TCRdb lists one record per CDR3 protein. The sample holds about 350,000 distinct CDR3 sequences; more than 20% are singletons and the top ten take around 12%. Specimen: blood, either unsorted or a sorted T cell fraction (not recorded which). All receptors come from a male donor with ankylosing spondylitis or in good health (not recorded which).

V and J are TRBV5-6 and TRBJ2-7; D unclear. With 4 bases removed from V and 2 bases from J, the gap between germline ends came to 13 bases. The CDR3 length is 14 residues. In germline, CDR1 is SGHDT, CDR2 YYEEEE. This CDR3 reads CASSATHITYEQYF. The CDR3 DNA sequence: TGTGCCAGCAGCGCCACGCATATTACCTACGAGCAGTACTTC.

For the CDR3, the DNA is TGCGCCAGCAGCCAAGTTCGCCAGGGTAGGGCGGAGCAGTTCTTC. Its translation is CASSQVRQGRAEQFF. The V gene is TRBV4-1, the J gene TRBJ2-1; the D gene is possibly TRBD1 (5 bases). The CDR3 spans 15 residues. The V and J ends lost 1 base and 10 bases respectively, with 17 bases between them. CDR1 and CDR2 from the germline V gene are MGHRA and YSYEKL.

The gene calls are TRBV5-6 and TRBJ2-6; D remains ambiguous. This CDR3 is built from 16 residues. The germline V gene has CDR1 SGHDT and CDR2 YYEEEE. V was pared by 2 bases and J by 0 bases, with 9 bases between. The DNA of the CDR3 is TGTGCCAGCAGCTTTAGGCAGCCCTCTGGGGCCAACGTCCTGACTTTC. Translated, it gives CASSFRQPSGANVLTF.

This clonotype has only a few counts. V is TRBV12-3 or TRBV12-4 and J is TRBJ2-7, with TRBD2 matching over 7 bases. The CDR3 contains 13 residues. Losses at the gene ends were 5 bases for V and 1 base for J; bases not matched to a gene: 2. The CDR3 loop is CASSISGSYEQYF. The DNA of the CDR3 is TGTGCCAGCAGTATTAGCGGGTCCTACGAGCAGTACTTC.

V usage is TRBV7-3 and J usage is TRBJ2-5; the D gene is possibly TRBD2 (6 bases). This CDR3 comprises 16 residues. From germline, CDR1 is SGHTA and CDR2 FQGTGA. V was clipped by 2 bases and J by 6 bases, with 19 bases between them. The CDR3 protein is CASSLSRGRRKKTQYF. CDR3 DNA sequence: TGTGCCAGCAGCTTATCGCGGGGACGCAGGAAGAAGACCCAGTACTTC.